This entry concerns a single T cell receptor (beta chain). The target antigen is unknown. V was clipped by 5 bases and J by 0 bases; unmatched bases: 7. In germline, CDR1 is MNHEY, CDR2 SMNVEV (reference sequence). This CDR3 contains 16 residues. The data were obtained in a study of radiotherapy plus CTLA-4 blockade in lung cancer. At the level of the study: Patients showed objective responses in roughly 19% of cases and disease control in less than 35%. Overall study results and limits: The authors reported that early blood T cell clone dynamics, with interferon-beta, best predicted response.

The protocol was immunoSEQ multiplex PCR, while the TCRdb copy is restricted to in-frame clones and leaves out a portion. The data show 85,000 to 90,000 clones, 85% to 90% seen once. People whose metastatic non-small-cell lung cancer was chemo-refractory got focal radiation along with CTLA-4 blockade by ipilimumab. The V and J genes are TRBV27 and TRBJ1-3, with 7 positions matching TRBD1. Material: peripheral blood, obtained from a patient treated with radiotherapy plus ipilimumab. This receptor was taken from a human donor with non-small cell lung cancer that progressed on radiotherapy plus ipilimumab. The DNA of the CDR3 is TGTGCCAGCAGTAAGGGACAGCTCCTCTCTGGAAACACCATATATTTT. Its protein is CASSKGQLLSGNTIYF.